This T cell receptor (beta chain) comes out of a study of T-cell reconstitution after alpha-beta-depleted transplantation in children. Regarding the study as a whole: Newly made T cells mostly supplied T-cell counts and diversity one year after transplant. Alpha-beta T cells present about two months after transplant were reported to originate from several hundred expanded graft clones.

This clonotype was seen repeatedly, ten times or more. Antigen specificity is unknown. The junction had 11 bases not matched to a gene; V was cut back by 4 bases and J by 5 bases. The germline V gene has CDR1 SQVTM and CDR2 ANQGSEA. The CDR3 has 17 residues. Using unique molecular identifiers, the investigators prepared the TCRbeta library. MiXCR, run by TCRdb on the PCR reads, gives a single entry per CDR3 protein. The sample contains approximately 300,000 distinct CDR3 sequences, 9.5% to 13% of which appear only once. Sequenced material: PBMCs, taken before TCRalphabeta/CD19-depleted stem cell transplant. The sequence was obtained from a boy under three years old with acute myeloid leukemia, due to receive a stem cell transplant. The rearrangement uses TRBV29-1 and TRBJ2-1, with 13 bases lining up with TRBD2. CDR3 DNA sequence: TGCAGCGTTGGGCACCAACTAGCGGGAGGGGGGCACAATGAGCAGTTCTTC. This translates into CSVGHQLAGGGHNEQFF.